This T cell receptor (beta chain) was documented in a study of siplizumab effects on memory and regulatory T cells. About this clone itself: What it binds is not known.

The study, taken as a whole, reports: Of the proliferating CD4+ or CD8+ clones, roughly 80-97% lacked a naive or memory phenotype that could be assigned.

Per-sample assaying covered roughly 93,000 TCR templates. The data were produced by immunoSEQ multiplex PCR, yet TCRdb's version contains in-frame clones alone and is incomplete. This table has more than 75,000 clones, roughly 93% appearing once. This sequence originates from a human donor in good health. Sequenced sample: CD8+ T cells sorted from blood.

The CDR3 sequence: CASRKVIYEQYF. The CDR3 nucleotides read TGTGCCAGCAGAAAAGTGATCTACGAGCAGTACTTC. This chain uses TRBV6-1 with TRBJ2-7; no definite D call. V was shortened by 6 bases and J by 3 bases, with 9 bases between the two germline ends. The CDR3 is made up of 12 amino acids. The V gene's germline CDR1 is MNHNS and CDR2 SASEGT.